There are a few counts of the clone carrying this T cell receptor beta chain. V lost 7 bases to trimming and J lost 5 bases; unmatched junction nucleotides: 15. Germline CDR1 and CDR2: PRHDT and FYEKMQ (reference sequence). This CDR3 spans 16 amino acids. This record belongs to a study of blood T cell repertoires in COVID-19. Study overall: Samples of COVID-19 (acute and convalescent) were obtained from the United States, Italy and Spain. T cells, B-cell-depleted T cells, or PBMCs provided the cDNA or gDNA that served as material.

Per the authors' pipeline: Amplification of reference gene primers was used by the study to estimate nucleated cell counts. The repertoire was sequenced with immunoSEQ multiplex PCR; TCRdb's copy has only in-frame clones and lacks some. The V and J calls and clone size were taken over from that table, and D and trimming were inferred from the DNA. The sample has under 150,000 clones; over 75% are singletons. The gene calls are TRBV13 and TRBJ2-7; 9 bases match TRBD2. The TCR sequence derives from a man aged 50-60 years with acute or convalescent COVID-19. The specimen sequenced was peripheral blood. DNA of the CDR3: TGTGCCAGCATCCTAAGTGGCGGGGGGGCCGTCAACGAGCAGTACTTC. Amino acid sequence: CASILSGGGAVNEQYF.